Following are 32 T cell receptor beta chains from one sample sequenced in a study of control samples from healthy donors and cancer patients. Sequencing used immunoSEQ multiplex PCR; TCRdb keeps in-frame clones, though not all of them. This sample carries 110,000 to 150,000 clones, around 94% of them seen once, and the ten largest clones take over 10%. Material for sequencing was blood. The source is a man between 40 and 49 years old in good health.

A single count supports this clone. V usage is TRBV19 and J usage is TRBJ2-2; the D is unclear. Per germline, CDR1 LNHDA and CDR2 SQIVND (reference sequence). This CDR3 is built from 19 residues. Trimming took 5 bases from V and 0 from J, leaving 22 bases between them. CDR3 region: CASSFPGETGNTNTGELFF. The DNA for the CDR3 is TGTGCCAGTAGTTTCCCAGGAGAGACCGGAAACACGAACACCGGGGAGCTGTTTTTT.

CDR3 in amino acids: CASSSGTSGGLPSTDTQYF. CDR3 sequence (DNA): TGTGCCAGCAGCTCAGGGACTAGCGGGGGGCTACCTAGCACAGATACGCAGTATTTT. This sequence joins TRBV5-4 and TRBJ2-3; 15 positions agree with TRBD2. Germline loops: CDR1 SGHNT, CDR2 YYREEE (reference sequence). Germline trimming cut 3 bases from V and 0 bases from J; bases unmatched to any gene: 8. The CDR3 contains 19 residues.

This CDR3 is CASSEWGDSNQPQHF. The CDR3 nucleotides are TGTGCCAGCAGTGAATGGGGGGATAGCAATCAGCCCCAGCATTTT. The chain combines TRBV6-1 with TRBJ1-5; possible D gene TRBD1, 5 bases. Trimming pared 2 bases from V and 0 bases from J, leaving 8 bases between. The CDR3 sequence is 15 residues long. The V gene's germline CDR1 is MNHNS and CDR2 SASEGT.

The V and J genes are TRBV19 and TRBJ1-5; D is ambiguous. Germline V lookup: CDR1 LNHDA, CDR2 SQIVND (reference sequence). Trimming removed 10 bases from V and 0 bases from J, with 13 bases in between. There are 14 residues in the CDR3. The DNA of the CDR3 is TGTGCCACCGATAGACATTATAGCAATCAGCCCCAGCATTTT. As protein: CATDRHYSNQPQHF. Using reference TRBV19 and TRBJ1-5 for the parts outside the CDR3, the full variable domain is DGGITQSPKYLFRKEGQNVTLSCEQNLNHDAMYWYRQDPGQGLRLIYYSQIVNDFQKGDIAEGYSVSREKKESFPLTVTSAQKNPTAFYLCATDRHYSNQPQHFGDGTRLSIL.

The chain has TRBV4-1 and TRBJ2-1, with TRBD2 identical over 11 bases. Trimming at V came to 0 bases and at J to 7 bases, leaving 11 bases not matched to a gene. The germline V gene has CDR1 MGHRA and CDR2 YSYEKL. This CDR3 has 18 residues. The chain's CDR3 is CASSQDQYSGRAENEQFF. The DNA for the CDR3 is TGCGCCAGCAGCCAAGATCAGTATAGCGGGAGGGCCGAGAATGAGCAGTTCTTC.

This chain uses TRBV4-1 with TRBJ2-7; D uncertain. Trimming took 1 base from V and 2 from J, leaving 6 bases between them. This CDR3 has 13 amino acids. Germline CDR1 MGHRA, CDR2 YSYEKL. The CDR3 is CASSQAGPYEQYF. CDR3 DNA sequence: TGCGCCAGCAGCCAAGCGGGCCCCTACGAGCAGTACTTC.

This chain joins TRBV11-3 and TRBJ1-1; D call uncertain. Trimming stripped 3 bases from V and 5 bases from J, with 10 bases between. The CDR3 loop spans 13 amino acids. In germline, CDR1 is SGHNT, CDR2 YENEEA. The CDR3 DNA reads TGTGCCAGCAGCTTGGGTAGGAAGACTGAAGCTTTCTTT. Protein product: CASSLGRKTEAFF.

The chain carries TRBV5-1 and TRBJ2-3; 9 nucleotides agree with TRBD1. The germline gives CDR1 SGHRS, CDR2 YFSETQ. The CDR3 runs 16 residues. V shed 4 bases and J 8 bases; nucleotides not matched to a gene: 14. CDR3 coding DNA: TGCGCCAGCAGCGACCCCGGGACAGGGTTATCTGGTACGCAGTATTTT. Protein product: CASSDPGTGLSGTQYF.

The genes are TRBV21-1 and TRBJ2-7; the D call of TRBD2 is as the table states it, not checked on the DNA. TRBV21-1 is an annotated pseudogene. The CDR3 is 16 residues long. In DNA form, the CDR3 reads TGTGCCAGCAGCAACGGGTTATGGGGGGGGTCCTACGAGCAGTACTTC. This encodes CASSNGLWGGSYEQYF.

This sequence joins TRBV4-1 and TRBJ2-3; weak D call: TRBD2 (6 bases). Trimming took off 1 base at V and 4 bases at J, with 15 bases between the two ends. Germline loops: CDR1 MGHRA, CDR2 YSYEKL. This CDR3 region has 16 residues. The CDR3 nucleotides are TGCGCCAGCAGCCAAGGGGGACGGGGGTGGTCAGATACGCAGTATTTT. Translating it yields CASSQGGRGWSDTQYF.

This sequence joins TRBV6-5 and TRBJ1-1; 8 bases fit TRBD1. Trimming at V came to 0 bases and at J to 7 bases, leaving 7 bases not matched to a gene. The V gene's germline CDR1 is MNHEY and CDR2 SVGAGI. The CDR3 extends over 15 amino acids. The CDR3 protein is CASSYSGTGTYEAFF. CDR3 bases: TGTGCCAGCAGTTACTCGGGGACAGGAACCTATGAAGCTTTCTTT.

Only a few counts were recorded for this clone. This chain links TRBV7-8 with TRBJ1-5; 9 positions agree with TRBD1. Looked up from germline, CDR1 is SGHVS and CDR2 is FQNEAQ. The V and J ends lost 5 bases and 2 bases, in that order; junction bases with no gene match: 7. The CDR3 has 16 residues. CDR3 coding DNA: TGTGCCAGCAGCGAGGGGGGACAGGGTGGCAATCAGCCCCAGCATTTT. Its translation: CASSEGGQGGNQPQHF.

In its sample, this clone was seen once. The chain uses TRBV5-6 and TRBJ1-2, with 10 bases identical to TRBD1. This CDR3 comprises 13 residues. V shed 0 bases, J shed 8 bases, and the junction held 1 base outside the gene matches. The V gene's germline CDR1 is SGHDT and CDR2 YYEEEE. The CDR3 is CASSLGDRGGYTF. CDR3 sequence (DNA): TGTGCCAGCAGCTTGGGGGACAGGGGCGGCTACACCTTC.

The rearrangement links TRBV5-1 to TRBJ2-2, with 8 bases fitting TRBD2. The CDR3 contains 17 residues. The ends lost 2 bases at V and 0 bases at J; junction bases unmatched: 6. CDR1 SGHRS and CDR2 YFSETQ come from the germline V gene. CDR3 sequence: CASSFRPSGSNTGELFF. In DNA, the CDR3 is TGCGCCAGCAGCTTTAGGCCTAGCGGGTCGAACACCGGGGAGCTGTTTTTT.

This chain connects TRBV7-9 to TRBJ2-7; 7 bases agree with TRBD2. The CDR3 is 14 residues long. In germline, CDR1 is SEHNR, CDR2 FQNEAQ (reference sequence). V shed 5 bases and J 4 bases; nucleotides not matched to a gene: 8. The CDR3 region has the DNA TGTGCCAGCAGCGGCGGGTCAGCGGGGTACGAGCAGTACTTC. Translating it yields CASSGGSAGYEQYF.

Here the CDR3 reads CASSPSWRSSYNEQFF. DNA of the CDR3: TGTGCCAGCAGCCCCTCTTGGAGGAGCTCCTACAATGAGCAGTTCTTC. The chain uses TRBV3-1 (or the pseudogene TRBV3-2) and TRBJ2-1; weak D call: TRBD2 (5 bases). From germline, CDR1 is LGHDT and CDR2 YNNKEL (reference sequence). The CDR3 loop spans 16 amino acids. V gave up 4 bases and J gave up 0 bases, with 13 bases separating them.

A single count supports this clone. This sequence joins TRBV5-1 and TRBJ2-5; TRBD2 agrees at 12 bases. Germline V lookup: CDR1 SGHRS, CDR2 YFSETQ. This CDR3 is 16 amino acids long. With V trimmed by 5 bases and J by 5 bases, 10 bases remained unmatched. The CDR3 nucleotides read TGCGCCAGCAGGGCTCTTACTAGCGGGGGGTTTGAGACCCAGTACTTC. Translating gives CASRALTSGGFETQYF. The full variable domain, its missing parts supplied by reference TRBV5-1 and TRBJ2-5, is KAGVTQTPRYLIKTRGQQVTLSCSPISGHRSVSWYQQTPGQGLQFLFEYFSETQRNKGNFPGRFSGRQFSNSRSEMNVSTLELGDSALYLCASRALTSGGFETQYFGPGTRLLVL.

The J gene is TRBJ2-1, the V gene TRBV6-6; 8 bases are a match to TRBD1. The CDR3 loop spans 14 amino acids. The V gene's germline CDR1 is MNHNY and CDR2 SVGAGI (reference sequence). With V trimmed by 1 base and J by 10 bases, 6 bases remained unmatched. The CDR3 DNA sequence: TGTGCCAGCAGTTACTTCTGGACAGGGAGCGAGCAGTTCTTC. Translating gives CASSYFWTGSEQFF.

The CDR3 loop is CASSPDSNYGYTF. CDR3 DNA sequence: TGTGCCAGCTCTCCCGACAGTAACTATGGCTACACCTTC. The chain is built from TRBV18 and TRBJ1-2; a possible D gene is TRBD1 (5 bases). Trimming took 6 bases from V and 1 from J, leaving 9 bases between them. The CDR3 sequence is 13 residues long. Germline CDR1 is KGHSH and CDR2 is LQKENI. The full variable domain, with the rest looked up from reference TRBV18 and TRBJ1-2, is NAGVMQNPRHLVRRRGQEARLRCSPMKGHSHVYWYRQLPEEGLKFMVYLQKENIIDESGMPKERFSAEFPKEGPSILRIQQVVRGDSAAYFCASSPDSNYGYTFGSGTRLTVV.

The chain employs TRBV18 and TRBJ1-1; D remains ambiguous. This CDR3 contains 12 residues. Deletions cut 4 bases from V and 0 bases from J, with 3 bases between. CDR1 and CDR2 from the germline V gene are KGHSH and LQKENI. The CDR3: CASSRMNTEAFF. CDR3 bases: TGTGCCAGCTCACGAATGAACACTGAAGCTTTCTTT.

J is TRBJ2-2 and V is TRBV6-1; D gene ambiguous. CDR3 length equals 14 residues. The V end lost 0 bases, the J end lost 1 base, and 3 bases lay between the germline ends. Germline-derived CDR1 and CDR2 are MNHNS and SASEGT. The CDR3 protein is CASSEALNTGELFF. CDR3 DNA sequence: TGTGCCAGCAGTGAAGCCTTGAACACCGGGGAGCTGTTTTTT.

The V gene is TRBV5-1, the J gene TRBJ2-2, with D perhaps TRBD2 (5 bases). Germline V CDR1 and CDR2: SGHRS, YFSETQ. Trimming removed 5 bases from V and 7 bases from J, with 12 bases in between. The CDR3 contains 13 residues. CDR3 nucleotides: TGCGCCAGCAGACGAACCGGGGTCGGGGAGCTGTTTTTT. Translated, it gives CASRRTGVGELFF.

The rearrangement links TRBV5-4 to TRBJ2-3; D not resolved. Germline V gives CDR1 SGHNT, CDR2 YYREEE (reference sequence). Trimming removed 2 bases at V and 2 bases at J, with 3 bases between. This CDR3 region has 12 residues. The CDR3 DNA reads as TGTGCCAGCAGCTTATTCACAGATACGCAGTATTTT. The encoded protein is CASSLFTDTQYF. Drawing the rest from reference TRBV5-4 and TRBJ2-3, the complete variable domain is ETGVTQSPTHLIKTRGQQVTLRCSSQSGHNTVSWYQQALGQGPQFIFQYYREEENGRGNFPPRFSGLQFPNYSSELNVNALELDDSALYLCASSLFTDTQYFGPGTRLTVL.

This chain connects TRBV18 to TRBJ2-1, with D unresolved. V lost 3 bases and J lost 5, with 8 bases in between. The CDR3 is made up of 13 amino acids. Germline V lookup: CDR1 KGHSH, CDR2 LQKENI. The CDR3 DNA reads TGTGCCAGCTCACCCTCACAAGACAATGAGCAGTTCTTC. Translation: CASSPSQDNEQFF.

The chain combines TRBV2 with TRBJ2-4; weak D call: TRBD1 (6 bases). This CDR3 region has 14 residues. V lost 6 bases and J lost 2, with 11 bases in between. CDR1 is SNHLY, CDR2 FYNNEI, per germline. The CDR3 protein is CASRKQGSKNIQYF. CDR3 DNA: TGTGCCAGCAGAAAACAGGGATCCAAAAACATTCAGTACTTC.

CDR3 residues: CASSESMGTGYEQYF. CDR3 DNA sequence: TGCGCCAGCAGTGAGTCTATGGGCACCGGCTACGAGCAGTACTTC. The V call is TRBV10-1, the J call TRBJ2-7; D not resolved. Germline V gene sequence: CDR1 WNHNN, CDR2 SYGVQD (reference sequence). Trimming shortened V by 0 bases and J by 3 bases, and 12 bases separated the two germline ends. The CDR3 covers 15 residues.

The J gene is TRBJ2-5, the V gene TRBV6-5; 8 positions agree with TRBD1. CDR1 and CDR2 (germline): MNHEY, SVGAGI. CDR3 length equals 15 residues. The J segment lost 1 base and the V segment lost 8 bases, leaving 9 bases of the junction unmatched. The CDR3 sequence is CASVRTGKSQETQYF. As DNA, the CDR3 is TGTGCCAGCGTGCGGACAGGGAAGAGCCAAGAGACCCAGTACTTC.

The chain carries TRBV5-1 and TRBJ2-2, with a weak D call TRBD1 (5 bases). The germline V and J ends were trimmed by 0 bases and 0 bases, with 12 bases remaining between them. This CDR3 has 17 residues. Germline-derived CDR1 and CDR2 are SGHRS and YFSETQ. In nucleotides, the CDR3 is TGCGCCAGCAGCTTGGCCAGGGCCCACCCGAACACCGGGGAGCTGTTTTTT. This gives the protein CASSLARAHPNTGELFF.

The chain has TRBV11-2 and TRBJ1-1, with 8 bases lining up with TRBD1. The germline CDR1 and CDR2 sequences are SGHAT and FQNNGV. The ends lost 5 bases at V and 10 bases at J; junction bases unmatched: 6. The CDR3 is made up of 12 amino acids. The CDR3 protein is CASSPDRGRAFF. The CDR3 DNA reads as TGTGCCAGCAGCCCAGACAGGGGCCGAGCTTTCTTT. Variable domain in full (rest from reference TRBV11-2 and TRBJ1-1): EAGVAQSPRYKIIEKRQSVAFWCNPISGHATLYWYQQILGQGPKLLIQFQNNGVVDDSQLPKDRFSAERLKGVDSTLKIQPAKLEDSAVYLCASSPDRGRAFFGQGTRLTVV.

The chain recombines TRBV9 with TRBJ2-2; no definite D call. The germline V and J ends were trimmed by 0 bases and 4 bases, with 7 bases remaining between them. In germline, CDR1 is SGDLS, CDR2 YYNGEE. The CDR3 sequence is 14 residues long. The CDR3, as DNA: TGTGCCAGCAGCGTAGGAGGCGGCACCGGGGAGCTGTTTTTT. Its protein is CASSVGGGTGELFF. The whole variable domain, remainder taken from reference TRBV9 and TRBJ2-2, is DSGVTQTPKHLITATGQRVTLRCSPRSGDLSVYWYQQSLDQGLQFLIQYYNGEERAKGNILERFSAQQFPDLHSELNLSSLELGDSALYFCASSVGGGTGELFFGEGSRLTVL.

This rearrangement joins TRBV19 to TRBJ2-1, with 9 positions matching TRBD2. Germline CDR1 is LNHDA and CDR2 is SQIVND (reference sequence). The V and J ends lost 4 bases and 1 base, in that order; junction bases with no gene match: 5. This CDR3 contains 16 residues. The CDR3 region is CASSSGRAVSYNEQFF. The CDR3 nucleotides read TGTGCCAGTAGTAGCGGGAGGGCGGTTTCCTACAATGAGCAGTTCTTC.

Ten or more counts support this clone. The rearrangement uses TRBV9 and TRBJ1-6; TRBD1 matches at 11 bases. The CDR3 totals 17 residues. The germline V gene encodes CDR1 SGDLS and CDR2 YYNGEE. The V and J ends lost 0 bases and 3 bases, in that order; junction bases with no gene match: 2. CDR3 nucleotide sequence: TGTGCCAGCAGCGTAGGTGGGACAGGGGGCTATAATTCACCCCTCCACTTT. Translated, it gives CASSVGGTGGYNSPLHF.